Shown below are 23 T cell receptor beta chains from a single sample sequenced in a study of T cells in Graves' hyperthyroidism and ophthalmopathy. Amplification targeted TCR beta CDR3 regions from RNA transcripts. TCR CDR3 regions were first amplified by RT-PCR with HTBI primers. Via MiXCR, TCRdb re-called the multiplex PCR reads, giving one row per CDR3 protein. In the table there are more than 500,000 distinct CDR3 sequences, roughly 16% of which are singletons. Specimen: blood. These receptors all come from a woman aged 30 to 39 with Graves' hyperthyroidism.

The sample holds many counts of this clonotype. The chain carries TRBV2 and TRBJ2-2; no definite D call. The CDR3 sequence is 15 residues long. The ends were cut back, 8 bases at V and 0 bases at J, with 13 bases in the middle. Per germline, CDR1 SNHLY and CDR2 FYNNEI. CDR3 DNA: TGTGCCAGCTTAAGGGTCGGAACGAACACCGGGGAGCTGTTTTTT. Amino acids: CASLRVGTNTGELFF.

Ten or more counts support this clonotype. V is TRBV20-1 and J is TRBJ2-5; weak D call: TRBD2 (5 bases). V was trimmed by 5 bases and J by 4 bases, leaving 8 bases between them. The CDR3 has 11 residues. CDR1 is DFQATT and CDR2 is SNEGSKA in the germline V gene (reference sequence). This chain's CDR3 is CSAESGETQYF. The CDR3 region has the DNA TGCAGTGCTGAGAGCGGAGAGACCCAGTACTTC.

This clonotype showed up many times. This sequence joins TRBV11-2 and TRBJ1-2; possibly TRBD1 for D (6 bases). The V gene's germline CDR1 is SGHAT and CDR2 FQNNGV. Trimming took off 5 bases at V and 3 bases at J, with 13 bases between the two ends. The CDR3 extends over 14 amino acids. CDR3 bases: TGTGCCAGCAGCGCAGACAGGAGGCACTATGGCTACACCTTC. Its translation: CASSADRRHYGYTF.

This chain connects TRBV5-1 to TRBJ1-4, with TRBD1 matching over 7 bases. The CDR3 spans 16 residues. The germline CDR1 and CDR2 sequences are SGHRS and YFSETQ. The ends lost 4 bases at V and 7 bases at J; junction bases unmatched: 13. As DNA, the CDR3 is TGCGCCAGCAGCCAAGGGCACGGGACAGTGTCTGAAAAACTGTTTTTT. Its protein product is CASSQGHGTVSEKLFF. The complete variable domain, with remaining parts taken from reference TRBV5-1 and TRBJ1-4, reads KAGVTQTPRYLIKTRGQQVTLSCSPISGHRSVSWYQQTPGQGLQFLFEYFSETQRNKGNFPGRFSGRQFSNSRSEMNVSTLELGDSALYLCASSQGHGTVSEKLFFGSGTQLSVL.

This clonotype was detected a few times. The chain uses TRBV5-1 and TRBJ2-3, with unresolved D. Germline V lookup: CDR1 SGHRS, CDR2 YFSETQ. The V end lost 2 bases, the J end lost 2 bases, and 9 bases lay between the germline ends. This CDR3 region has 14 residues. CDR3 nucleotide sequence: TGCGCCAGCAGCTTTTTAGGCATCACAGATACGCAGTATTTT. This encodes CASSFLGITDTQYF. The complete variable domain, with remaining parts taken from reference TRBV5-1 and TRBJ2-3, reads KAGVTQTPRYLIKTRGQQVTLSCSPISGHRSVSWYQQTPGQGLQFLFEYFSETQRNKGNFPGRFSGRQFSNSRSEMNVSTLELGDSALYLCASSFLGITDTQYFGPGTRLTVL.

The chain is built from TRBV4-1 and TRBJ2-5; D is possibly TRBD1 or TRBD2 (5 bases each). The CDR3 covers 15 residues. Germline CDR1 and CDR2: MGHRA and YSYEKL. Trimming took 3 bases from V and 5 from J, leaving 16 bases between them. The CDR3 DNA reads as TGCGCCAGCAGCCAGGGGGTAACGAATGGGGAGACCCAGTACTTC. It is translated as CASSQGVTNGETQYF.

This sequence joins TRBV7-2 and TRBJ2-7; 8 nucleotides align to TRBD2. The CDR3 spans 21 residues. Germline values: CDR1 SGHTA, CDR2 FQGNSA. V was pared by 5 bases and J by 0 bases, with 24 bases of the junction left unmatched. In DNA form, the CDR3 reads TGTGCCAGCAGCCCTCCGACCCGCGAAGGGGCAGAACGGGAGGGCTCCTACGAGCAGTACTTC. Its protein is CASSPPTREGAEREGSYEQYF.

Turning to this clonotype: A read error may account for a junction end that differs from germline. The CDR3 bases are TGTGCCAGCACCCATCGAGGGGAGTGGAGCACGGATACGCAGTATTTT. It codes for CASTHRGEWSTDTQYF. The chain employs TRBV5-6 and TRBJ2-3; D could derive from TRBD1 or TRBD2 (5 bases each). The germline V gene encodes CDR1 SGHDT and CDR2 YYEEEE. The CDR3 extends over 16 amino acids. Filled out from reference TRBV5-6 and TRBJ2-3, the complete variable domain reads DAGVTQSPTHLIKTRGQQVTLRCSPKSGHDTVSWYQQALGQGPQFIFQYYEEEERQRGNFPDRFSGHQFPNYSSELNVNALLLGDSALYLCASTHRGEWSTDTQYFGPGTRLTVL.

The chain carries TRBV7-2 and TRBJ2-2; 7 bases align to TRBD2. This CDR3 contains 17 residues. Germline trimming cut 1 base from V and 5 bases from J; bases unmatched to any gene: 10. The germline V gene has CDR1 SGHTA and CDR2 FQGNSA. CDR3 residues: CASSLEGGPVLTGELFF. DNA of the CDR3: TGTGCCAGCAGCTTAGAGGGAGGGCCCGTTTTGACCGGGGAGCTGTTTTTT. The full variable domain, completed using reference TRBV7-2 and TRBJ2-2, is GAGVSQSPSNKVTEKGKDVELRCDPISGHTALYWYRQSLGQGLEFLIYFQGNSAPDKSGLPSDRFSAERTGGSVSTLTIQRTQQEDSAVYLCASSLEGGPVLTGELFFGEGSRLTVL.

This clonotype was observed at least ten times. This chain links TRBV6-1 with TRBJ2-7; 10 bases line up with TRBD2. Germline CDR1 is MNHNS and CDR2 is SASEGT. The length of the CDR3 is 15 residues. The V gene end was trimmed by 3 bases and the J gene end by 4 bases; junction bases not matched to a gene: 6. CDR3 sequence reads: CASSDPSGSLYEQYF. In DNA form, the CDR3 reads TGTGCCAGCAGTGACCCTAGCGGGAGTCTGTACGAGCAGTACTTC.

J is TRBJ1-4 and V is TRBV10-3, with 7 bases identical to TRBD1. J was trimmed by 5 bases and V by 3 bases; bases with no gene match: 6. The CDR3 has 15 amino acids. Germline lookup yields CDR1 ENHRY and CDR2 SYGVKD. This CDR3 reads CAISDSGGPNEKLFF. The CDR3 region has the DNA TGTGCCATCAGTGATTCAGGGGGGCCAAATGAAAAACTGTTTTTT.

The rearrangement joins TRBV5-6 to TRBJ2-7, with 12 nucleotides matching TRBD2. V lost 4 bases and J lost 7; bases outside the gene matches: 9. This CDR3 is built from 15 residues. CDR1 is SGHDT and CDR2 is YYEEEE in the germline V gene. The chain's CDR3 is CASSLGLAGRGEQYF. The CDR3 nucleotides read TGTGCCAGCAGCCTAGGACTAGCGGGACGGGGGGAGCAGTACTTC.

This clonotype was seen repeatedly, ten times or more. V and J are TRBV18 and TRBJ2-3, with 8 bases that match TRBD1. The germline CDR1 and CDR2 sequences are KGHSH and LQKENI. The CDR3 consists of 15 residues. J was trimmed by 6 bases and V by 5 bases; bases with no gene match: 10. For the CDR3, the DNA is TGTGCCAGCTCATCGAGCCAGGGGGCCGCGGATACGCAGTATTTT. Translating it yields CASSSSQGAADTQYF.

This clonotype was counted many times. The chain combines TRBV3-1 with TRBJ1-1, with 7 bases aligning to TRBD1. The CDR3 has 16 amino acids. Germline V gene lookup returns CDR1 LGHDT and CDR2 YNNKEL (reference sequence). V shed 3 bases and J 0 bases; nucleotides not matched to a gene: 7. Written as DNA, the CDR3 is TGTGCCAGCAGCCACCCTACGGGACAGATGAACACTGAAGCTTTCTTT. Translating it yields CASSHPTGQMNTEAFF.

The rearrangement links TRBV4-2 to TRBJ2-7; 14 positions match TRBD2. CDR1 and CDR2 (germline): LGHNA, YNFKEQ. The junction had 6 bases not matched to a gene; V was cut back by 3 bases and J by 5 bases. The CDR3 is 16 amino acids. The DNA for the CDR3 is TGTGCCAGCAGCCAGTCGGGACTAGCGGGAGAGAACGAGCAGTACTTC. Translating gives CASSQSGLAGENEQYF.

Ten or more counts support this clonotype. V usage is TRBV12-3 or TRBV12-4 and J usage is TRBJ2-4; no reliable D call. This CDR3 has 13 residues. With 8 bases removed from V and 0 bases from J, the gap between germline ends came to 8 bases. Here the CDR3 reads CASASLAKNIQYF. The CDR3 region has the DNA TGTGCCAGCGCAAGTTTAGCCAAAAACATTCAGTACTTC.

At least ten counts were recorded for this clonotype. The chain couples TRBV30 to TRBJ2-7; D is possibly TRBD1 or TRBD2 (5 bases each). The V gene lost 1 base and the J gene lost 3 bases, with 10 bases spanning the gap. The CDR3 totals 13 residues. The germline gives CDR1 GTSNPN, CDR2 SVGIG (reference sequence). CDR3 bases: TGTGCCTGGAGTGCGGGGCTGGGCTACGAGCAGTACTTC. The encoded protein is CAWSAGLGYEQYF.

This clonotype was seen ten or more times. The V call is TRBV5-1, the J call TRBJ1-1; 8 nucleotides align to TRBD1. The CDR3 is made up of 15 amino acids. CDR1 SGHRS and CDR2 YFSETQ come from the germline V gene. The ends lost 2 bases at V and 1 base at J; junction bases unmatched: 4. The CDR3 here is CASSLTGTGNTEAFF. The CDR3 coding sequence is TGCGCCAGCAGCTTAACCGGGACAGGGAACACTGAAGCTTTCTTT.

The genes are TRBV5-1 and TRBJ2-5, with 9 bases matching TRBD2. CDR3 length: 14 amino acids. Germline V gene sequence: CDR1 SGHRS, CDR2 YFSETQ. With V trimmed by 4 bases and J by 5 bases, 6 bases remained unmatched. The CDR3 loop reads CASSEGLAMETQYF. CDR3 bases: TGCGCCAGCAGCGAGGGACTAGCTATGGAGACCCAGTACTTC.

There are many counts of this clonotype. This rearrangement joins TRBV7-9 to TRBJ2-3; 7 nucleotides agree with TRBD2. V lost 5 bases and J lost 6; bases outside the gene matches: 14. The CDR3 is made up of 16 amino acids. The germline gives CDR1 SEHNR, CDR2 FQNEAQ (reference sequence). The DNA of the CDR3 is TGTGCCAGCAGCCCACGGACTAGTATGAGTTCGGATACGCAGTATTTT. Translation: CASSPRTSMSSDTQYF.

There are many counts of this clonotype. The chain has TRBV12-3 or TRBV12-4 and TRBJ2-1; D gene ambiguous. There are 13 residues in the CDR3. Trimming pared 5 bases from V and 4 bases from J, leaving 9 bases between. The CDR3 sequence is CASSLRLYNEQFF. In DNA form, the CDR3 reads TGTGCCAGCAGTCTTCGCCTTTACAATGAGCAGTTCTTC.

On this clonotype: This sequence may be a read error, since a much larger clone differs from it by one base. This chain joins TRBV7-8 and TRBJ2-7, with 14 bases lining up with TRBD2. The germline V gene encodes CDR1 SGHVS and CDR2 FQNEAQ. The trim removed 4 bases at V and 6 bases at J, leaving 5 bases unmatched. The CDR3 covers 15 residues. The CDR3 here is CASSSGLAGVLEQYF. In DNA form, the CDR3 reads TGTGCCAGCAGCTCGGGACTAGCGGGAGTGCTCGAGCAGTACTTC.

This clonotype was recorded a few times. CDR3 loop: CASSITGGPNTEAFF. CDR3 nucleotide sequence: TGTGCCAGTAGTATAACAGGGGGGCCGAACACTGAAGCTTTCTTT. The gene calls are TRBV19 and TRBJ1-1; 8 bases map to TRBD1. From germline, CDR1 is LNHDA and CDR2 SQIVND (reference sequence). The CDR3 contains 15 residues. J gave up 1 base and V 2 bases, and 3 bases lay outside the gene matches.